This entry features one TCR beta chain sequence. The data originate from a study of control samples from healthy donors and cancer patients. Germline assignment: CDR1 SEHNR and CDR2 FQNEAQ (reference sequence). This CDR3 contains 17 residues. J gave up 8 bases and V 6 bases, and 11 bases lay outside the gene matches. Using immunoSEQ multiplex PCR, the repertoire was profiled, and TCRdb retains in-frame clones only, with some absent. Found here are 100,000 to 150,000 clones, 85% to 95% of them singletons; the top ten hold over 0.5%. The clonotype was recovered from a man older than 75 with head and neck cancer. This sequence joins TRBV7-9 and TRBJ2-1; TRBD2 aligns across 15 bases. Material for sequencing was PBMCs. The CDR3 sequence: CASSSGLAGGPGDEQFF. DNA for the CDR3: TGTGCCAGCAGTTCCGGACTAGCGGGAGGGCCGGGCGATGAGCAGTTCTTC. Full variable domain (rest looked up from reference TRBV7-9 and TRBJ2-1): DTGVSQNPRHKITKRGQNVTFRCDPISEHNRLYWYRQTLGQGPEFLTYFQNEAQLEKSRLLSDRFSAERPKGSFSTLEIQRTEQGDSAMYLCASSSGLAGGPGDEQFFGPGTRLTVL.